This T cell receptor beta chain was captured by sequencing in a study of blood T cells in healthy people across ages. Points from the study as a whole: Diversity of TCR beta correlated strongly with naive T cell percentage. Age advanced and TCR beta diversity per million T cells fell, roughly linearly.

Germline V gives CDR1 MNHEY, CDR2 SVGEGT. CDR3 length: 15 amino acids. As to this clonotype: The antigen is undetermined. An end of the junction differs from the germline gene, which may be a read error.

Alongside a J-beta primer mix, a sample-barcoded 5' primer served in a second PCR lasting 7 to 11 cycles. CDR3-containing paired-end reads numbering at least 2.5 million came from each sample. TCRdb reanalysed the 5' RACE reads using MiXCR and keeps one entry per CDR3 protein. There are about 900,000 distinct CDR3 sequences in the sample; 55% to 65% occur only once, and about a quarter lies in the top ten. The chain carries TRBV6-2 or TRBV6-3 and TRBJ1-6; the D gene is possibly TRBD1 (6 bases). Sequencing was done on a sample of blood. The sequence derives from a man aged 25-45 years in good health. CDR3: CASRGPGQYSSPLHF. The DNA of the CDR3 is TGTGCCAGCAGGGGTCCCGGACAGTATAGTTCACCCCTCCACTTT.